This T cell receptor (beta chain) was captured by sequencing in a study of B cell selection in AIRE deficiency. General study findings and limits: With only TCRbeta sequenced, about 37% of shared healthy Treg sequences overlapped Tconv. Of 3657 shared Treg TCRbeta sequences, around 32% were healthy-only, approximately 10% patient-only.

Sorted regulatory T cells were CD4-positive, CD25-high and CD127-low or negative. Data came from immunoSEQ multiplex PCR; TCRdb stores just in-frame clones and leaves some out. This table holds approximately 26,000 clones, around 93% found once. V was clipped by 2 bases and J by 3 bases, with 7 bases between them. This CDR3 has 13 residues. From germline, CDR1 is WNHNN and CDR2 SYGVQD (reference sequence). Points on this clone: The antigen is not known.

The TCR sequence derives from a human donor in good health. This chain connects TRBV10-1 to TRBJ1-2; unclear D gene. Sequenced material: CD4+CD25+ Tregs sorted from PBMCs. The CDR3: CASSEGYDYGYTF. CDR3 sequence (DNA): TGCGCCAGCAGTGAGGGTTATGACTATGGCTACACCTTC.